This entry is about one TCR beta chain. Its antigen target is currently unknown. No much larger clone exists at a distance of one base, and base qualities are not known. CDR1 and CDR2 are drawn from the germline V gene (reference sequence): SEHNR, FQNEAQ. From the cysteine through the phenylalanine, the CDR3 covers 12 amino acids. Of the read, only the CDR3 DNA is kept; its 36 bases are in frame from base 1. A distance of 15 bases separates the germline ends of V and J, which lose 4 bases and 12 bases respectively. To sequence the TCRbeta CDR3 region, genomic DNA was isolated from the sorted cells. TCRbeta CDR3 regions were sequenced using the immunoSEQ Assay. Held by TCRdb, this immuneACCESS table contains in-frame sequences only and omits some clones. Under half of the omission traces to an unresolved V gene where checked; the cause of the rest is unknown. Present in this sample are 98,000 or so clones, roughly nine tenths of which were seen just once. 0.82% of the sample is in the top ten clones.

Patients with autoimmune disease history or receiving systemic immunosuppression were excluded from the trial. In every dose cohort, peripheral blood was drawn for TCR sequencing at baseline, cycle 4 day 1, and cycle 7 day 1. The samples were taken from a phase I, first-in-human, multicenter, open-label dose-escalation trial of ivuxolimab. Adults with locally advanced or metastatic head and neck squamous cell, hepatocellular, melanoma or renal cell carcinoma were enrolled in the trial. Before TCR sequencing, CD4+ and CD8+ T cells were separately sorted from peripheral blood. The entry originates in a study of OX40 agonist ivuxolimab in advanced cancers. Looking at the study overall: Ivuxolimab, which targeted the costimulatory receptor OX40 (CD134), was an agonistic, fully human IgG2 monoclonal antibody. Partial responses occurred in three dose-escalation patients, of whom one had hepatocellular carcinoma and two had cutaneous melanoma. The paper describes the monotherapy dose-escalation part (N of about 52 patients) of the phase I trial of ivuxolimab. The dose-escalation cohort was roughly 80% male with a mean age of about 60 years, ranging from roughly 20 to 80. Patients were allowed to have had prior anti-PD-1, anti-PD-L1 or anti-CTLA-4 therapy, and approximately 40% of the dose-escalation patients had been treated with checkpoint inhibitors. Of the 52 patients in dose escalation, 19 had hepatocellular carcinoma, some 15 had melanoma, 9 had renal cell carcinoma and 9 had head and neck cancer. The purpose of peripheral TCRbeta sequencing was to test whether ivuxolimab changed TCR sequence diversity and led to clonal T-cell expansion. Intravenous ivuxolimab was administered to patients every 2 weeks at six dose levels: 0.01, 0.1, 0.3, 1.5, 3 and 10 mg/kg. Paper-wide results and their limitations: After ivuxolimab, CD8+ T cells had more expanded clones than CD4+ T cells on average. In the 0.1-3.0 mg/kg groups, partial responders had among the lowest normalized peripheral clonal expansion, particularly in CD8+ T cells. The antigen specificity of the peripheral T cells that underwent clonal expansion was not determined. Low levels of normalized T-cell clonal expansion were also shown by some nonresponding patients. At doses from 0.1 to 3.0 mg/kg, clonal expansion was seen in both CD4+ and CD8+ blood T cells between baseline and week 6.

Specimen: CD4+ or CD8+ T cells sorted from blood, collected in a trial of the OX40 agonist ivuxolimab. The chain couples TRBV7-9 to TRBJ2-5, with the D call tentatively TRBD1 or TRBD2, each fitting 6 bases. The clonotype originates from an adult with an advanced solid tumor such as melanoma, head and neck, liver or kidney cancer. The CDR3 sequence is CASSSEGGMKYF. The nucleotide sequence reads as follows: TGTGCCAGCAGCTCGGAGGGGGGCATGAAGTACTTC.